What follows are 16 T cell receptor beta chains derived from one specimen sequenced in a study of cytomegalovirus exposure and HLA in healthy donors. Repertoires were generated with immunoSEQ multiplex PCR, while TCRdb's copy carries only in-frame clones and drops some. The data show approximately 56,000 clones, more than 80% seen once. The specimen was PBMCs. The receptors were sampled from a man aged 18 to 29 in good health and CMV-seronegative.

V gene TRBV29-1 combines with J gene TRBJ2-3; 10 nucleotides match TRBD2. Per germline, CDR1 SQVTM and CDR2 ANQGSEA. The CDR3 runs 15 residues. Trimming removed 4 bases from V and 0 bases from J; junction bases left unmatched: 4. The CDR3 region is CSVGTSGLSTDTQYF. CDR3 coding DNA: TGCAGCGTTGGGACTAGCGGCCTCAGCACAGATACGCAGTATTTT.

This clone was recorded once. The J gene is TRBJ2-5, the V gene TRBV2; D gene unclear. This CDR3 comprises 15 residues. The V gene lost 4 bases and the J gene lost 4 bases, with 16 bases spanning the gap. Germline V gene sequence: CDR1 SNHLY, CDR2 FYNNEI. CDR3 nucleotide sequence: TGTGCCAGCAGTGTGGATAGCATCGTAGGAGAGACCCAGTACTTC. It codes for CASSVDSIVGETQYF.

This chain uses TRBV28 with TRBJ1-5, with a possible D match to TRBD1 (6 bases). The CDR3 extends over 14 amino acids. Germline-derived CDR1 and CDR2 are MDHEN and SYDVKM. Deletions cut 5 bases from V and 5 bases from J, with 13 bases between. CDR3 DNA sequence: TGTGCCAGCAGTGAGCCACAGGGTTATCAGCCCCAGCATTTT. Its protein product is CASSEPQGYQPQHF.

This chain links TRBV28 with TRBJ2-7; TRBD2 might be the D (6 bases). There are 14 residues in the CDR3. V dropped 7 bases and J dropped 5 bases, with 18 bases sitting between them. Germline V gives CDR1 MDHEN, CDR2 SYDVKM. Here the CDR3 reads CASTLGRGGNEQYF. For the CDR3, the DNA is TGTGCCAGCACCCTAGGGCGGGGCGGCAACGAGCAGTACTTC.

The chain couples TRBV28 to TRBJ2-7; possible D gene TRBD2, 6 bases. The V gene's germline CDR1 is MDHEN and CDR2 SYDVKM. The CDR3 spans 14 residues. V gave up 3 bases and J gave up 0 bases, with 9 bases separating them. The CDR3 DNA sequence: TGTGCCAGCAGTTTCTTAGCGGCCTCCTACGAGCAGTACTTC. Translated, it gives CASSFLAASYEQYF.

This rearrangement joins TRBV7-9 to TRBJ2-1; 9 bases align to TRBD1. In germline, CDR1 is SEHNR, CDR2 FQNEAQ (reference sequence). V gave up 5 bases and J gave up 0 bases; unmatched junction bases: 11. This CDR3 contains 18 residues. The CDR3 here is CASSNPTGGPSSYNEQFF. Written as DNA, the CDR3 is TGTGCCAGCAGCAACCCCACAGGGGGCCCAAGCTCCTACAATGAGCAGTTCTTC.

This clone was seen only once. V gene TRBV13 combines with J gene TRBJ2-1, with 8 positions matching TRBD2. With V trimmed by 0 bases and J by 5 bases, 15 bases remained unmatched. The CDR3 spans 19 residues. Germline loops: CDR1 PRHDT, CDR2 FYEKMQ (reference sequence). The CDR3 loop reads CASSLGRDELAGTHNEQFF. The CDR3 coding sequence is TGTGCCAGCAGCTTAGGCAGGGACGAGCTAGCGGGTACACACAATGAGCAGTTCTTC.

There are a few counts of this clone. The chain joins TRBV27 to TRBJ1-1, with a weak D call TRBD1 (6 bases). CDR3 length: 17 amino acids. Per germline, CDR1 MNHEY and CDR2 SMNVEV (reference sequence). Trimming removed 4 bases from V and 0 bases from J, with 18 bases in between. Here the CDR3 DNA reads TGTGCCAGCAGTTCCCCCCCGCAGGGGCGGGTGAACACTGAAGCTTTCTTT. Its translation is CASSSPPQGRVNTEAFF.

This chain links TRBV11-2 with TRBJ2-5, with D maybe TRBD2 (5 bases). The germline CDR1 and CDR2 sequences are SGHAT and FQNNGV. The CDR3 runs 14 residues. V lost 4 bases to trimming and J lost 0 bases, with 9 bases between them. The CDR3, as DNA: TGTGCCAGCAGCTCCCGGGGAGACCAAGAGACCCAGTACTTC. Amino acids: CASSSRGDQETQYF.

The chain combines TRBV2 with TRBJ2-7; no definite D call. CDR3 size: 12 residues. With 5 bases removed from V and 4 bases from J, the gap between germline ends came to 9 bases. The germline CDR1 and CDR2 sequences are SNHLY and FYNNEI. In nucleotides, the CDR3 is TGTGCCAGCAGTAACCAGGTATACGAGCAGTACTTC. This encodes CASSNQVYEQYF.

Concerning this clone: In the same sample, other DNA sequences code for this CDR3. The gene calls are TRBV27 and TRBJ2-7; 7 bases align to TRBD2. Germline V gives CDR1 MNHEY, CDR2 SMNVEV (reference sequence). This CDR3 is 15 amino acids long. V lost 3 bases, J lost 6 bases, and 11 bases stayed unmatched. The CDR3 DNA reads TGTGCCAGCAGTTTGACGGGGGGTGCTGGGGGCGAGCAGTACTTC. Its translation is CASSLTGGAGGEQYF.

This clone was counted once. The chain links TRBV10-3 to TRBJ2-1; 7 bases are a match to TRBD1. Germline V CDR1 and CDR2: ENHRY, SYGVKD. The CDR3 runs 14 residues. V lost 7 bases to trimming and J lost 0 bases; unmatched junction nucleotides: 3. CDR3 DNA sequence: TGTGCCATCACTCCAGGGGGCTCCTACAATGAGCAGTTCTTC. Amino acid sequence: CAITPGGSYNEQFF.

V is TRBV5-4 and J is TRBJ2-4; 11 bases line up with TRBD2. Germline CDR1 is SGHNT and CDR2 is YYREEE (reference sequence). CDR3 size: 17 residues. V trimming: 3 bases; J trimming: 2 bases; junction bases outside the gene matches: 7. Here the CDR3 DNA reads TGTGCCAGCAGCTCTTTAGCGGGAGGGCCGACCAAAAACATTCAGTACTTC. Translated, it gives CASSSLAGGPTKNIQYF.

The J gene is TRBJ2-1, the V gene TRBV5-1, with 9 bases identical to TRBD1. The ends lost 2 bases at V and 7 bases at J; junction bases unmatched: 7. CDR1 and CDR2 (germline): SGHRS, YFSETQ. The CDR3 consists of 15 residues. The CDR3 DNA reads TGCGCCAGCAGCTTTATGTACAGGGGGCGGAATGAGCAGTTCTTC. Its protein product is CASSFMYRGRNEQFF.

This clone was counted once. The rearrangement uses TRBV16 and TRBJ2-1; TRBD1 is a possible D gene (6 bases). The CDR3 sequence is 16 residues long. Germline CDR1 reads KGHSY; CDR2 reads FQNENV. V was pared by 2 bases and J by 1 base, with 12 bases between. CDR3 sequence: CASSQNLGGSYNEQFF. The CDR3 bases are TGTGCCAGCAGCCAAAACCTAGGGGGATCCTACAATGAGCAGTTCTTC.

The chain combines TRBV29-1 with TRBJ2-4; 8 nucleotides match TRBD2. Germline V CDR1 and CDR2: SQVTM, ANQGSEA. After removal of 6 bases from V and 6 bases from J, the junction contained 10 bases not matched to a gene. This CDR3 contains 14 residues. This CDR3 reads CSVHFTSGPNIQYF. In nucleotides, the CDR3 is TGCAGCGTCCACTTTACTAGCGGACCAAACATTCAGTACTTC.